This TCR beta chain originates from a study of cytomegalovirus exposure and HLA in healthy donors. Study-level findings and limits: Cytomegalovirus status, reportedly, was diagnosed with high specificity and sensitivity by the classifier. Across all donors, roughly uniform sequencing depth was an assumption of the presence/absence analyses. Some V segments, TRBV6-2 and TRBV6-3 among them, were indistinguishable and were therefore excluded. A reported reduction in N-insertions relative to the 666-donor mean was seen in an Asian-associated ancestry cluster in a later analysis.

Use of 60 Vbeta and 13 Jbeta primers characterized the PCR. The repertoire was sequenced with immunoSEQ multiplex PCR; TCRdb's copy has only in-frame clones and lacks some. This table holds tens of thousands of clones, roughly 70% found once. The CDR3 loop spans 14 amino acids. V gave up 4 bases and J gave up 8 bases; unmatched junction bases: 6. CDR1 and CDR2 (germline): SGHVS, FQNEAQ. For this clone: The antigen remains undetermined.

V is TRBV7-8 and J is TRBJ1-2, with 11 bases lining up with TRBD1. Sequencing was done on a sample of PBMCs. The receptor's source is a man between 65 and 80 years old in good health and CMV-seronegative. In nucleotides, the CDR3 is TGTGCCAGCAGCTCCGGACAGGGGGCTCGGGGCTACACCTTC. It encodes CASSSGQGARGYTF.